Sequencing of this T cell receptor (beta chain) was carried out in a study of T cells in Graves' hyperthyroidism and ophthalmopathy. RNA transcripts served as the template for amplifying TCR beta CDR3 regions. A set of HTBI primers served as the primers for a first-round RT-PCR of the TCR CDR3. From the multiplex PCR reads, TCRdb called clonotypes with MiXCR, one entry per CDR3 protein. The sample includes about 290,000 distinct CDR3 sequences, roughly 15% of them seen just once. Diagnostic assessment was based on clinical symptoms, serum thyroxine and TRAb, thyroid ultrasound and orbital computed tomography. This clonotype was counted many times. CDR1 is SGHTA, CDR2 FQGNSA, per germline. Trimming cost V 5 bases and J 5 bases, with 9 bases left between them. The CDR3 is made up of 13 amino acids.

This clonotype was obtained from a middle-aged woman with Graves' hyperthyroidism. The chain recombines TRBV7-2 with TRBJ2-2; perhaps TRBD2 as D (5 bases). The specimen sequenced was blood. The CDR3 DNA reads as TGTGCCAGCAGCAAACGGGATACCGGGGAGCTGTTTTTT. It codes for CASSKRDTGELFF.